Here is one T cell receptor beta chain with its context. The specificity of this receptor is unknown. No quality values exist for individual bases; no much larger clone is one base distant. In the ophthalmopathy patients, disease was moderately to severely active, with a Clinical Activity Score of 3 or more, a NOSPECS grade of 4 or more, and a duration of less than 3 months. Patients with uncontrolled infections, other autoimmune diseases, pregnancy or lactation were excluded. Diagnoses were established on the basis of clinical symptoms, serum thyroxine and TRAb, thyroid ultrasound, and orbital computed tomography. Ficoll-Paque density gradient centrifugation was used to isolate PBMCs from 9.5 to 10 ml of fresh peripheral blood. Total RNA was extracted using Trizol reagent, and RNA quality was assessed on an Agilent 2100 Bioanalyzer. These data originate in a study of T cells in Graves' hyperthyroidism and ophthalmopathy (dated by TCRdb to between 2018 and 2020). General notes on the study: Peripheral blood was sampled at the time of initial diagnosis, prior to any treatment. The roughly 91 discovery patients were randomly split 7:3 into training and test sets. Whether ophthalmopathy could be predicted prospectively was tested in an independent validation cohort made up of roughly 19 hyperthyroidism patients plus 17 patients who later progressed to ophthalmopathy. The paper reports TCR Vbeta CDR3 sequencing of approximately 130 peripheral blood samples: approximately 43 ophthalmopathy, roughly 80 hyperthyroidism and around 17 progressor patients. In addition, the study compared T-cell repertoires in thyroid tissue and in blood from about 6 Graves' hyperthyroidism patients. A discovery cohort of about a hundred patients, roughly 45 with Graves' ophthalmopathy and fewer than 65 with stable Graves' hyperthyroidism, was used to find distinguishing TCR V-J signatures. Following sampling, methimazole starting at 30 mg daily was given to hyperthyroidism patients, and high-dose intravenous methylprednisolone was given to ophthalmopathy patients.

Overall study results and their limits: In validation, progression to ophthalmopathy was predicted by the model with around 70% sensitivity and roughly 76% specificity, a median of approximately 7.1 months before onset. Most expanded thyroid clonotypes (frequency above 0.001) were also detected in blood, suggesting blood repertoires may reflect thyroid immune responses. Ophthalmopathy was separated from stable hyperthyroidism by a 13 V-J signature model, with around 90% sensitivity and approximately 81% specificity obtained in cross-validation and 80%/75% obtained in testing. No statistical method was used to set the sample size in advance, and investigators knew the group allocation.

The TCR beta CDR3 regions were amplified from the RNA transcripts. A first-round RT-PCR of the TCR CDR3 used the HTBI primer set with the Qiagen OneStep RT-PCR kit. The libraries were constructed in a second round of multiplex PCR and then size-selected and purified. Paired-end sequencing of the libraries was performed with 100 bp reads on an Illumina HiSeq2000. Per the authors' processing: SOAPnuke was used to process the raw data, removing reads that contained adapters or uncalled bases, had a mean Phred below 15, or lacked an exact match to the constant primer or identifier. COPE v1.2.5 was used to merge the high-quality paired reads, and each unique nucleotide sequence was defined as a clonotype. MiTCR v1.1 was used to align clonotypes to the IMGT TRBV, TRBD and TRBJ reference segments. Analysis was restricted to V-J combinations with a frequency above 0.0001, which covered about 99% of repertoires. A TCS score was defined as the ratio between F50 (clonal expansion) and ExV (chaos), using BLOSUM62-based TCRdist between CDR3 peptides within each V-J. Welch's t-statistics and random forest reduced several hundred V-J features to under 15, which were used in a naive Bayes classifier (R e1071). In TCRdb, the public reads were trimmed at Q25 with fastp and aligned with MiXCR, with productive beta chains retained. Records with the same CDR3 protein are collapsed into one entry carrying the most frequent genes and DNA. The V and J calls and clone size come from TCRdb's table, not from the authors' own analysis. The sample includes around 690,000 distinct CDR3 sequences, with less than 25% observed a single time. 34% of the sample is taken by the ten largest.

The receptor was derived from a man aged 25-40 years with Graves' ophthalmopathy. What was sequenced was blood.

The nucleotides are TGCAGTGCCTCCCCCGGCCCGGGACTACAGATCACAGATACGCAGTATTTT. This encodes CSASPGPGLQITDTQYF. Recombination connected TRBV20-1 to TRBJ2-3; TRBD2 lines up with 7 middle nucleotides. CDR1 and CDR2 are read off the germline V gene (reference sequence) as DFQATT and SNEGSKA. The CDR3 starts with the cysteine, ends with the phenylalanine, and has 17 residues. The retained sequence is limited to the CDR3, 51 bases, with the frame set at the first base. The V end gives up 6 bases and the J end 2 bases, leaving 17 bases in the junction not matched to a gene.